These 16 T cell receptor beta chains were all obtained from the same sample, sequenced in a study of cytomegalovirus exposure and HLA in healthy donors. The PCR made use of 60 Vbeta and 13 Jbeta primers. Generated by immunoSEQ multiplex PCR, the TCRdb table keeps only in-frame clones and is missing some. The sample shows about 160,000 clones, around 72% of them seen only once. Sequenced: PBMCs. Receptors were obtained from a middle-aged man in good health and CMV-seropositive.

The chain couples TRBV6-5 to TRBJ1-2; D is ambiguous. The CDR3 runs to 12 residues. Germline loops: CDR1 MNHEY, CDR2 SVGAGI. Trimming left V 7 bases short and J 7 bases short, with 13 bases between. The CDR3 DNA reads TGTGCCAGCAAAAACGGACTTCTTGGCTACACCTTC. Its protein is CASKNGLLGYTF.

The chain employs TRBV10-3 and TRBJ1-1, with a possible D match to TRBD1 (6 bases). The V end lost 3 bases, the J end lost 6 bases, and 14 bases lay between the germline ends. Germline V gene data show CDR1 as ENHRY and CDR2 as SYGVKD. The CDR3 has 14 amino acids. The CDR3, as DNA: TGTGCCATCAGTGACGCGGGGGGGCCCGCTGAAGCTTTCTTT. Its protein is CAISDAGGPAEAFF.

The chain recombines TRBV7-2 with TRBJ1-4; tentatively, D is TRBD1 (6 bases). V shed 2 bases and J shed 3 bases, with 7 bases lying between them. The CDR3 is 14 amino acids. The germline gives CDR1 SGHTA, CDR2 FQGNSA. The CDR3 loop is CASSLRTANEKLFF. The CDR3 nucleotides read TGTGCCAGCAGCTTAAGGACAGCTAATGAAAAACTGTTTTTT.

The chain joins TRBV7-9 to TRBJ1-2, with D unclear. The germline CDR1 and CDR2 sequences are SEHNR and FQNEAQ (reference sequence). The CDR3 sequence is 14 residues long. V was shortened by 4 bases and J by 0 bases, with 9 bases between the two germline ends. CDR3 in amino acids: CASSSSTPNYGYTF. The DNA of the CDR3 is TGTGCCAGCAGCTCCTCTACCCCTAACTATGGCTACACCTTC.

The V gene is TRBV19, the J gene TRBJ2-1; the D gene is possibly TRBD1 (6 bases). The CDR3 has 13 amino acids. The germline CDR1 and CDR2 sequences are LNHDA and SQIVND (reference sequence). V was trimmed by 6 bases and J by 8 bases, leaving 14 bases between them. CDR3 amino acids: CASRISQGHEQFF. The CDR3, as DNA: TGTGCCAGTAGGATCTCCCAGGGGCATGAGCAGTTCTTC.

This chain joins TRBV7-9 and TRBJ2-3, with D maybe TRBD1 (5 bases). V lost 5 bases, J lost 4 bases, and 13 bases lay in between. CDR3 length: 14 residues. CDR1 and CDR2 (germline): SEHNR, FQNEAQ (reference sequence). The CDR3 here is CASSPPEGADTQYF. The CDR3 region has the DNA TGTGCCAGCAGCCCCCCCGAAGGGGCAGATACGCAGTATTTT.

This clone has a handful of counts. The genes are TRBV11-3 and TRBJ2-5, with D possibly matching TRBD2 (7 bases). Trimming left V 5 bases short and J 5 bases short, with 18 bases between. In germline, CDR1 is SGHNT, CDR2 YENEEA. This CDR3 has 15 residues. In nucleotides, the CDR3 is TGTGCCAGCAGCCCCGGGGGCGGGGGCTGGGAGACCCAGTACTTC. This encodes CASSPGGGGWETQYF.

The chain carries TRBV7-3 and TRBJ2-5; 11 nucleotides line up with TRBD1. The CDR3 runs to 15 residues. V shed 5 bases and J 5 bases; nucleotides not matched to a gene: 7. Germline loops: CDR1 SGHTA, CDR2 FQGTGA. The CDR3 reads CASSPGQGAGETQYF. Here the CDR3 DNA reads TGTGCCAGCAGCCCCGGACAGGGGGCCGGGGAGACCCAGTACTTC.

This clone showed up just once. The genes are TRBV18 and TRBJ1-1, with TRBD1 identical over 10 bases. The V gene end was trimmed by 0 bases and the J gene end by 5 bases; junction bases not matched to a gene: 3. CDR3 length equals 15 residues. Per the germline V gene, CDR1 is KGHSH and CDR2 is LQKENI. CDR3: CASSPPDRGKTEAFF. CDR3 bases: TGTGCCAGCTCACCACCGGACAGGGGGAAGACTGAAGCTTTCTTT.

V and J are TRBV14 and TRBJ1-1; a possible D gene is TRBD1 (5 bases). The CDR3 is 16 amino acids. Germline CDR1 reads SGHDN; CDR2 reads FVKESK. The V end was cut by 5 bases, the J end by 4 bases, with 20 bases between. This chain's CDR3 is CASSLSLVGTGTEAFF. CDR3 bases: TGTGCCAGCAGCTTAAGTTTGGTTGGGACTGGCACTGAAGCTTTCTTT.

The rearrangement links TRBV7-2 to TRBJ2-7, with 7 bases identical to TRBD1. The V and J ends lost 6 bases and 0 bases, in that order; junction bases with no gene match: 5. This CDR3 is built from 14 residues. Germline CDR1 is SGHTA and CDR2 is FQGNSA. The CDR3 is CASSWGQLSYEQYF. In DNA form, the CDR3 reads TGTGCCAGCAGTTGGGGACAGCTCTCCTACGAGCAGTACTTC.

The V call is TRBV5-1, the J call TRBJ2-1; D unresolved. Trimming pared 2 bases from V and 8 bases from J, leaving 8 bases between. CDR3 length equals 12 residues. The germline CDR1 and CDR2 sequences are SGHRS and YFSETQ. CDR3 amino acids: CASSFSGHEQFF. The CDR3 DNA reads TGCGCCAGCAGCTTTAGTGGGCATGAGCAGTTCTTC.

The rearrangement links TRBV19 to TRBJ2-7; D might be TRBD1 (5 bases). Germline V CDR1 and CDR2: LNHDA, SQIVND (reference sequence). Trimming shortened V by 5 bases and J by 4 bases, and 12 bases separated the two germline ends. CDR3 size: 13 residues. The DNA for the CDR3 is TGTGCCAGTAGTCCGGAAGACAGTTACGAGCAGTACTTC. This translates into CASSPEDSYEQYF.

The chain joins TRBV7-9 to TRBJ2-3, with no clear D. With 1 base removed from V and 5 bases from J, the gap between germline ends came to 7 bases. This CDR3 is 13 amino acids long. Germline V lookup: CDR1 SEHNR, CDR2 FQNEAQ (reference sequence). The CDR3: CASSLGSRDTQYF. The CDR3 bases are TGTGCCAGCAGCTTAGGGAGTAGAGATACGCAGTATTTT.

J is TRBJ2-7 and V is TRBV28; D remains unclear. Per the germline V gene, CDR1 is MDHEN and CDR2 is SYDVKM. The CDR3 covers 13 residues. V was clipped by 6 bases and J by 0 bases, with 9 bases between them. The CDR3 nucleotides read TGTGCCAGCAGCAGACAACACTCCTACGAGCAGTACTTC. Translating it yields CASSRQHSYEQYF.

The chain has TRBV7-3 and TRBJ2-1; tentatively, D is TRBD2 (6 bases). The V gene's germline CDR1 is SGHTA and CDR2 FQGTGA. Trimming removed 4 bases at V and 2 bases at J, with 18 bases between. This CDR3 contains 17 residues. CDR3 sequence: CASSSTGPGGAYNEQFF. DNA for the CDR3: TGTGCCAGCAGCTCCACCGGACCCGGGGGAGCCTACAATGAGCAGTTCTTC.